One sample yielded the 12 T cell receptor beta chains listed below, sequenced in a study of T cell responses to AZD1222 COVID-19 vaccine. The repertoire was sequenced with immunoSEQ multiplex PCR; TCRdb's copy has only in-frame clones and lacks some. The table records around 150,000 clones, 85% to 95% of them present only once. The input for sequencing was peripheral blood, taken 28 days after the second AZD1222 dose. The receptors originated from an adult who received the AZD1222 COVID-19 vaccine.

The chain joins TRBV10-3 to TRBJ2-7, with D perhaps TRBD2 (5 bases). Trimming took 11 bases from V and 0 from J, leaving 11 bases between them. The germline V gene has CDR1 ENHRY and CDR2 SYGVKD. The CDR3 is 12 amino acids. The CDR3 DNA sequence: TGTGCCGCCAAAGGGAGCTCCTACGAGCAGTACTTC. Translating it yields CAAKGSSYEQYF.

The chain is built from TRBV5-1 and TRBJ2-1; 11 positions match TRBD2. The J segment lost 2 bases and the V segment lost 4 bases, leaving 5 bases of the junction unmatched. The CDR3 is made up of 16 amino acids. Per the germline V gene, CDR1 is SGHRS and CDR2 is YFSETQ. The CDR3 loop is CASSELAGVAYNEQFF. CDR3 DNA: TGCGCCAGCAGCGAACTAGCGGGAGTTGCCTACAATGAGCAGTTCTTC.

The chain recombines TRBV9 with TRBJ2-1, with D perhaps given as TRBD1 or TRBD2 (5 bases each). This CDR3 contains 18 residues. CDR1 is SGDLS, CDR2 YYNGEE, per germline. V was trimmed by 1 base and J by 8 bases, leaving 25 bases between them. CDR3 DNA: TGTGCCAGCAGCGTAAATAGGGATCCGGGACCCCAGAAGGATGAGCAGTTCTTC. This codes for CASSVNRDPGPQKDEQFF. The complete variable domain, with remaining parts taken from reference TRBV9 and TRBJ2-1, reads DSGVTQTPKHLITATGQRVTLRCSPRSGDLSVYWYQQSLDQGLQFLIQYYNGEERAKGNILERFSAQQFPDLHSELNLSSLELGDSALYFCASSVNRDPGPQKDEQFFGPGTRLTVL.

V gene TRBV5-1 combines with J gene TRBJ1-1; possible D gene TRBD1, 5 bases. The CDR3 length is 16 residues. With 4 bases removed from V and 1 base from J, the gap between germline ends came to 17 bases. The germline CDR1 and CDR2 sequences are SGHRS and YFSETQ. CDR3 protein: CASSHVPTGTNTEAFF. CDR3 DNA sequence: TGCGCCAGCAGCCACGTCCCTACAGGCACGAACACTGAAGCTTTCTTT.

CDR3 sequence: CSVERHRNMNTEAFF. The CDR3 nucleotides are TGCAGCGTTGAAAGGCACCGAAACATGAACACTGAAGCTTTCTTT. This chain uses TRBV29-1 with TRBJ1-1; D not certain. The CDR3 extends over 15 amino acids. Per the germline V gene, CDR1 is SQVTM and CDR2 is ANQGSEA. The V end was cut by 2 bases, the J end by 0 bases, with 13 bases between.

The chain recombines TRBV6-6 with TRBJ1-1; the D is unclear. Germline lookup yields CDR1 MNHNY and CDR2 SVGAGI (reference sequence). The CDR3 has 12 amino acids. The CDR3 DNA is TGTGACTCCAAGACGGGGAACACTGAAGCTTTCTTT. Amino acids: CDSKTGNTEAFF.

V usage is TRBV4-3 and J usage is TRBJ1-4; D is uncertain. V lost 0 bases and J lost 0, with 5 bases in between. The CDR3 consists of 15 residues. Germline V lookup: CDR1 LGHNA, CDR2 YSLEER. In DNA, the CDR3 is TGCGCCAGCAGCCAAGAGCCTTCAACTAATGAAAAACTGTTTTTT. Protein product: CASSQEPSTNEKLFF.

This chain links TRBV18 with TRBJ2-7; unclear D gene. This CDR3 spans 14 amino acids. Germline V gene lookup returns CDR1 KGHSH and CDR2 LQKENI. V was cut by 5 bases and J by 0 bases, with 11 bases left in between. The CDR3 DNA follows: TGTGCCAGCTCAGCTACGAGGAGCTCCTACGAGCAGTACTTC. This translates into CASSATRSSYEQYF.

This sequence joins TRBV4-3 and TRBJ2-6, with TRBD1 as a possible D gene (6 bases). V shed 3 bases and J shed 12 bases, with 18 bases lying between them. The CDR3 loop spans 15 amino acids. The germline CDR1 and CDR2 sequences are LGHNA and YSLEER. CDR3 coding DNA: TGCGCCAGCAGCCAGGGGGCCGGGACCGCAGGCGTCCTGACTTTC. It translates to CASSQGAGTAGVLTF.

Regarding this clone: The junction departs from the called germline gene at one end, perhaps through a read error. J is TRBJ1-1 and V is TRBV6-2 or TRBV6-3; D is possibly TRBD1 (5 bases). This CDR3 comprises 17 residues. CDR1 MNHEY and CDR2 SVGEGT come from the germline V gene. The CDR3 loop is CASSYSPRDSGNTEAFF. As DNA, the CDR3 is TGTGCCAGCAGCTACTCCCCCAGGGATTCGGGGAACACTGAAGCTTTCTTT.

The chain employs TRBV28 and TRBJ1-5; D is perhaps TRBD1 (5 bases). The CDR3 has 13 amino acids. Germline loops: CDR1 MDHEN, CDR2 SYDVKM. V was trimmed by 2 bases and J by 5 bases, leaving 7 bases between them. The CDR3 DNA reads as TGTGCCAGCAGTTTAGGGGGGGATCAGCCCCAGCATTTT. Its translation: CASSLGGDQPQHF.

The chain joins TRBV2 to TRBJ2-7; D may be TRBD1 (6 bases). Trimming left V 4 bases short and J 3 bases short, with 19 bases between. Germline CDR1 SNHLY, CDR2 FYNNEI. CDR3 length equals 16 residues. CDR3 protein: CASSADSQGVRYEQYF. CDR3 in DNA: TGTGCCAGCAGTGCCGACTCACAGGGTGTTCGCTACGAGCAGTACTTC.